The clone carrying this T cell receptor beta chain was seen a few times. The data derive from a study of blood T cells in healthy people across ages. CDR3 length: 13 amino acids. V was pared by 7 bases and J by 4 bases, with 13 bases between. Primers used in a second PCR of roughly 6 to 11 cycles were a sample-barcoded 5' primer and a J-beta primer mix. One entry per CDR3 protein results from TCRdb running MiXCR on the 5' RACE reads. The table has roughly 800,000 distinct CDR3 sequences, roughly 25% seen once. Aged about 6 to 90, donors were systemically healthy Caucasians from Russia. This sample also appeared in a second study, on T cells of mothers and their children.

The TCR was taken from a boy aged 10-17 years in good health. The V gene is TRBV12-3 or TRBV12-4, the J gene TRBJ2-5; D is perhaps TRBD2 (6 bases). Sequencing used blood. The CDR3 bases are TGTGCCAGCACTCAGCAGGGAGGAGAGACCCAGTACTTC. This translates into CASTQQGGETQYF.